This T cell receptor beta chain was captured in a study of early T cells in non-severe SARS-CoV-2 infection. At the level of the study: Sequencing was performed on bulk RNA from unsorted whole blood, leaving chains unpaired.

CDR3 length equals 16 residues. V lost 2 bases and J lost 7; bases outside the gene matches: 9. Germline lookup yields CDR1 SGHTA and CDR2 FQGNSA. Points from the study as a whole: Anti-spike CD8 responses were favored by VDJdb matching, which missed private and CD4 specificities.

Tagging with unique molecular identifiers was applied to individual cDNA molecules. MiXCR, applied by TCRdb to the 5' RACE reads, yields one record per CDR3 protein. The sample holds around 58,000 distinct CDR3 sequences, about 7.7% seen once. To note about this clonotype: Its antigen is not known.

Source: whole blood, taken at baseline. The chain uses TRBV7-2 and TRBJ1-4, with TRBD1 matching over 8 bases. The clonotype was recovered from an adult who was a healthcare worker with PCR-confirmed SARS-CoV-2 infection or an uninfected control (not recorded which). The CDR3 bases are TGTGCCAGCAGCTTATCGGCCGGGACAGGTCCTGAAAAACTGTTTTTT. This translates into CASSLSAGTGPEKLFF.